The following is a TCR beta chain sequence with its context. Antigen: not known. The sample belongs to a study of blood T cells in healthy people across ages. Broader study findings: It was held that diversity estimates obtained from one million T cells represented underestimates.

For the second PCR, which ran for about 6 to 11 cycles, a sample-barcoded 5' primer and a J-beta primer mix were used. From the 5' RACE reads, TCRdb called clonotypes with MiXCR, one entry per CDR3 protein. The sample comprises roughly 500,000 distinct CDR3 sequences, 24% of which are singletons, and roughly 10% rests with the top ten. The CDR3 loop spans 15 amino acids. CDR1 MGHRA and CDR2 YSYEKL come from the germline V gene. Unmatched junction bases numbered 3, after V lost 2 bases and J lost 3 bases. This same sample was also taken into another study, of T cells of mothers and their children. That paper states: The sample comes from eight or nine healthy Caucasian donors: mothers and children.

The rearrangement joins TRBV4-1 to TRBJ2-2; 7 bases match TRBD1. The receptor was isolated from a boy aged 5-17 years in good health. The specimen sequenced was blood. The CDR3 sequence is CASSQIDRDTGELFF. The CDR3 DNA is TGCGCCAGCAGCCAAATCGACAGGGACACCGGGGAGCTGTTTTTT.